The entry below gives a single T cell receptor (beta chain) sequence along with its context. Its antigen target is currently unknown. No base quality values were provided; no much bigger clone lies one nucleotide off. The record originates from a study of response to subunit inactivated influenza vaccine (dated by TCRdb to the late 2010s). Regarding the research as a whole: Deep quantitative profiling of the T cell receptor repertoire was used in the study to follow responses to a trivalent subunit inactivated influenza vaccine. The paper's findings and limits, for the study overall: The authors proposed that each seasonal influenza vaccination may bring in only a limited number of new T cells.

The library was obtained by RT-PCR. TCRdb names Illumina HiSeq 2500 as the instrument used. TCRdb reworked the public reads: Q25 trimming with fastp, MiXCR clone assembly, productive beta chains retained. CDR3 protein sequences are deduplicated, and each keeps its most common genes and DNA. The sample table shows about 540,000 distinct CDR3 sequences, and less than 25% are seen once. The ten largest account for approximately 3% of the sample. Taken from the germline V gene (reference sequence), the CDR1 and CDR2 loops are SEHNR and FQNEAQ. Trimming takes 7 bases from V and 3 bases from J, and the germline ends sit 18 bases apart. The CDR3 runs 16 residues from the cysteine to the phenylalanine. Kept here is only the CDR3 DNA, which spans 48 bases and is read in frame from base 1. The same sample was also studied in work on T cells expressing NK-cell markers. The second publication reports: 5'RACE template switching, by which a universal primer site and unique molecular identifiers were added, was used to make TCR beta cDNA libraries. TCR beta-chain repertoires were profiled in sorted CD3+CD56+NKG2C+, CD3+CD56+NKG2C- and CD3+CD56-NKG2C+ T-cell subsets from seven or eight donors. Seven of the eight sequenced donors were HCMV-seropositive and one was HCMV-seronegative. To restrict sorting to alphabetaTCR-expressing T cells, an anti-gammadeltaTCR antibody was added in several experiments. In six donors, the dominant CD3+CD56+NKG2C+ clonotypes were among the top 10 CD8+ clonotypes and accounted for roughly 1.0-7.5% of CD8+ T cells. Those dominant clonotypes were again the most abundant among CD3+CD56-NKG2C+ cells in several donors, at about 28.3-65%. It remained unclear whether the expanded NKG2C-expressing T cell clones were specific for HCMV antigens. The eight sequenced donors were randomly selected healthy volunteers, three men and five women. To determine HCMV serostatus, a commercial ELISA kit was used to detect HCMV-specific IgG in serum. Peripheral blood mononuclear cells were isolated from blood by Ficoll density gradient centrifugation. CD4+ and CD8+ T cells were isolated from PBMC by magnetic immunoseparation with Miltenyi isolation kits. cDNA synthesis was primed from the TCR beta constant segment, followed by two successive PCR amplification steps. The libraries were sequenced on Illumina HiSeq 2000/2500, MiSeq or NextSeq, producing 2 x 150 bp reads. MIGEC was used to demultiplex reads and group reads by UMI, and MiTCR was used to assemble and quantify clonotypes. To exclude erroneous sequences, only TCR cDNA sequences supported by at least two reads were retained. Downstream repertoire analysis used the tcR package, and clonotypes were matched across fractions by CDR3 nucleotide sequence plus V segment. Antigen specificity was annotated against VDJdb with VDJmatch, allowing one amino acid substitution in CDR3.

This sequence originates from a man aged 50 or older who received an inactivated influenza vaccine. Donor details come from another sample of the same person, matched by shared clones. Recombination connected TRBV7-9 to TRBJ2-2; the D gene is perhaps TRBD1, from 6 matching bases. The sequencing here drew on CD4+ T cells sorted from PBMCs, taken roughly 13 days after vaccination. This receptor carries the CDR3 CASTIGGNRDTGELFF. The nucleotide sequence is TGTGCCAGCACCATAGGAGGCAACAGGGACACCGGGGAGCTGTTTTTT.